Below, 20 T cell receptor beta chains from the same sample are listed, as sequenced in a study of shared clonotypes between healthy human individuals (TCRdb year 2020). Receptor amplification or capture employed the immunoSEQ multiplex PCR assay. TCRdb took this table from immuneACCESS and kept in-frame rearrangements with V and J called. Such tables lack part of the clones; where checked against another copy, unresolved V genes explain under half of the gap, and the rest is unexplained. This sample has 2 million to 3 million clones in its table, and more than 85% of those were observed once. Together, the top ten hold approximately 0.36% of the sample. Input material: naive CD4+ T cells from PBMCs. The cell subset or site label, as the study defines it: CD45RA+ positively selected. Receptors were obtained from a young man in good health. Some clones in this sample may be carry-over from other donors' samples.

This rearrangement joins TRBV5-4 to TRBJ1-2; perhaps TRBD1 as D (5 bases). The V gene lost 4 bases and the J gene lost 8 bases, with 15 bases spanning the gap. CDR1 and CDR2 from the germline V gene are SGHNT and YYREEE (reference sequence). This CDR3 is 13 amino acids long. In DNA form, the CDR3 reads TGTGCCAGCAGCCGTGCAGGGATCAGCGGCTACACCTTC. Amino acid sequence: CASSRAGISGYTF.

The chain couples TRBV5-1 to TRBJ1-2; D might be TRBD1 (5 bases). The ends were cut back, 1 base at V and 0 bases at J, with 16 bases in the middle. The length of the CDR3 is 17 residues. Germline CDR1 and CDR2: SGHRS and YFSETQ. The CDR3 nucleotides read TGCGCCAGCAGCTTGAAGGTGCAGGGAGGGCCTAACTATGGCTACACCTTC. It specifies CASSLKVQGGPNYGYTF.

Of note for this clone: Other DNA sequences of this sample code for an identical CDR3. V usage is TRBV2 and J usage is TRBJ1-5; D gene ambiguous. The germline CDR1 and CDR2 sequences are SNHLY and FYNNEI. CDR3 size: 14 residues. The V gene lost 0 bases and the J gene lost 4 bases, with 7 bases spanning the gap. The CDR3 loop reads CASSEAGRNQPQHF. In DNA form, the CDR3 reads TGTGCCAGCAGTGAAGCAGGGCGGAATCAGCCCCAGCATTTT.

The chain joins TRBV5-5 to TRBJ2-1; no firm D call. There are 16 residues in the CDR3. The V end lost 1 base, the J end lost 9 bases, and 20 bases lay between the germline ends. Germline V gene sequence: CDR1 SGHKS, CDR2 YYEKEE (reference sequence). The CDR3 protein is CASSLSGSSVVGEQFF. In DNA, the CDR3 is TGTGCCAGCAGCTTGAGTGGCAGCTCGGTGGTCGGTGAGCAGTTCTTC.

The rearrangement uses TRBV5-1 and TRBJ2-3, with a possible D match to TRBD1 (6 bases). The CDR3 runs 15 residues. The V end lost 10 bases, the J end lost 2 bases, and 20 bases lay between the germline ends. The V gene's germline CDR1 is SGHRS and CDR2 YFSETQ. The CDR3 region has the DNA TGCGCCTGCCTTGCTACAGGGTCCCCCACAGATACGCAGTATTTT. Translating it yields CACLATGSPTDTQYF.

The chain couples TRBV7-9 to TRBJ1-3; 9 bases are a match to TRBD1. The V segment lost 2 bases and the J segment 4 bases; nucleotides outside the gene matches: 6. The germline gives CDR1 SEHNR, CDR2 FQNEAQ (reference sequence). The CDR3 consists of 16 residues. The CDR3 loop reads CASSLIQGAGGNTIYF. In nucleotides, the CDR3 is TGTGCCAGCAGCTTAATACAGGGGGCAGGCGGAAACACCATATATTTT.

The V and J genes are TRBV6-1 and TRBJ1-2; 8 bases are shared with TRBD1. CDR1 MNHNS and CDR2 SASEGT come from the germline V gene. The CDR3 totals 14 residues. V trimming: 4 bases; J trimming: 8 bases; junction bases outside the gene matches: 9. The CDR3 DNA reads TGTGCCAGCAGTGTGGAGACAGGGGCGGGAGGCTACACCTTC. Its translation is CASSVETGAGGYTF.

This rearrangement joins TRBV12-5 to TRBJ1-2; D is uncertain. Germline loops: CDR1 LGHNT, CDR2 FRNRAP. The CDR3 length is 16 residues. V was pared by 0 bases and J by 2 bases, with 13 bases between. The CDR3 sequence is CASGLVMGLGNYGYTF. CDR3 nucleotides: TGTGCTAGTGGTTTGGTAATGGGTTTGGGAAACTATGGCTACACCTTC.

The CDR3 DNA sequence: TGTGCCAGCAGCCTCTCTAGCGGGAGGTCAGATACGCAGTATTTT. It specifies CASSLSSGRSDTQYF. This chain uses TRBV7-6 with TRBJ2-3; 11 bases agree with TRBD2. After removal of 5 bases from V and 4 bases from J, the junction contained 5 bases not matched to a gene. Germline V gives CDR1 SGHVS, CDR2 FNYEAQ. This CDR3 has 15 residues. Variable domain in full (rest from reference TRBV7-6 and TRBJ2-3): GAGVSQSPRYKVTKRGQDVALRCDPISGHVSLYWYRQALGQGPEFLTYFNYEAQQDKSGLPNDRFSAERPEGSISTLTIQRTEQRDSAMYRCASSLSSGRSDTQYFGPGTRLTVL.

J is TRBJ2-2 and V is TRBV6-5, with D possibly matching TRBD2 (6 bases). Trimming left V 1 base short and J 5 bases short, with 11 bases between. The CDR3 is 15 residues long. The germline V gene encodes CDR1 MNHEY and CDR2 SVGAGI. The CDR3 sequence is CASSYWGVVTGELFF. For the CDR3, the DNA is TGTGCCAGCAGTTACTGGGGGGTTGTAACCGGGGAGCTGTTTTTT.

The chain couples TRBV7-2 to TRBJ2-7; tentative D call: TRBD2 (5 bases). The CDR3 contains 14 residues. Germline V CDR1 and CDR2: SGHTA, FQGNSA. Trimming shortened V by 1 base and J by 2 bases, and 9 bases separated the two germline ends. The CDR3, as DNA: TGTGCCAGCAGCTTAGTCCTAGCTGCCTACGAGCAGTACTTC. It is translated as CASSLVLAAYEQYF.

V usage is TRBV19 and J usage is TRBJ2-6; D is ambiguous. The CDR3 runs 16 residues. The germline V and J ends were trimmed by 3 bases and 2 bases, with 11 bases remaining between them. Germline V gene sequence: CDR1 LNHDA, CDR2 SQIVND (reference sequence). In DNA form, the CDR3 reads TGTGCCAGTAGTATGCGGCTGTCCCCTGGGGCCAACGTCCTGACTTTC. Translated: CASSMRLSPGANVLTF. Complete variable domain (other parts from reference TRBV19 and TRBJ2-6): DGGITQSPKYLFRKEGQNVTLSCEQNLNHDAMYWYRQDPGQGLRLIYYSQIVNDFQKGDIAEGYSVSREKKESFPLTVTSAQKNPTAFYLCASSMRLSPGANVLTFGAGSRLTVL.

The chain recombines TRBV27 with TRBJ2-1, with D unclear. Germline V lookup: CDR1 MNHEY, CDR2 SMNVEV (reference sequence). This CDR3 contains 12 residues. Deletions cut 4 bases from V and 8 bases from J, with 9 bases between. In DNA, the CDR3 is TGTGCCAGCAGTTACCCAGAGGATGAGCAGTTCTTC. This codes for CASSYPEDEQFF.

This clone was seen once. The genes are TRBV27 and TRBJ2-1; 10 nucleotides line up with TRBD2. The CDR3 contains 15 residues. Germline lookup yields CDR1 MNHEY and CDR2 SMNVEV (reference sequence). Trimming at V came to 7 bases and at J to 10 bases, leaving 13 bases not matched to a gene. CDR3 DNA: TGTGCCAGCATTCAAAGCGGGAGGGGGGACGGCGAGCAGTTCTTC. Protein product: CASIQSGRGDGEQFF.

The chain employs TRBV11-2 and TRBJ2-1; D not certain. CDR1 and CDR2 (germline): SGHAT, FQNNGV. The CDR3 is 14 amino acids. Trimming cost V 6 bases and J 0 bases, with 9 bases left between them. CDR3 amino acids: CASSFIVSYNEQFF. As DNA, the CDR3 is TGTGCCAGCAGTTTCATAGTCTCCTACAATGAGCAGTTCTTC.

The chain is built from TRBV28 and TRBJ1-1, with D perhaps matching TRBD1 (5 bases). The germline CDR1 and CDR2 sequences are MDHEN and SYDVKM. V was shortened by 8 bases and J by 1 base, with 11 bases between the two germline ends. This CDR3 comprises 13 residues. The CDR3 DNA reads TGTGCCAGCGGGGGGGGATGGAACACTGAAGCTTTCTTT. It is translated as CASGGGWNTEAFF.

CDR3 in amino acids: CASSVPGTEYEQYF. The CDR3 DNA sequence: TGTGCCAGCAGCGTACCCGGGACTGAGTACGAGCAGTACTTC. The chain employs TRBV4-2 and TRBJ2-7, with TRBD2 as a possible D gene (6 bases). Germline values: CDR1 LGHNA, CDR2 YNFKEQ. This CDR3 contains 14 residues. The ends were cut back, 5 bases at V and 4 bases at J, with 15 bases in the middle.

The rearrangement links TRBV4-1 to TRBJ2-7; 7 nucleotides agree with TRBD1. The V and J ends lost 4 bases and 4 bases, in that order; junction bases with no gene match: 10. CDR3 size: 15 residues. Germline CDR1 is MGHRA and CDR2 is YSYEKL. The CDR3 DNA reads TGCGCCAGCAGCCTCCAGGAGACAGGGAAGTACGAGCAGTACTTC. It translates to CASSLQETGKYEQYF.

This clone was recorded once. The sample carries other DNA sequences with the same CDR3. The J gene is TRBJ1-4, the V gene TRBV5-1; TRBD1 is a possible D gene (6 bases). V lost 4 bases and J 4 bases, leaving 11 bases between the germline ends. In germline, CDR1 is SGHRS, CDR2 YFSETQ. The CDR3 has 14 residues. CDR3 amino acids: CASSPGQSNEKLFF. In nucleotides, the CDR3 is TGCGCCAGCAGCCCAGGACAGAGTAATGAAAAACTGTTTTTT.

The chain links TRBV5-1 to TRBJ2-5, with D unresolved. Trimming removed 5 bases from V and 3 bases from J, with 5 bases in between. Germline V gives CDR1 SGHRS, CDR2 YFSETQ. The CDR3 is 11 amino acids. CDR3 sequence: CASRNKETQYF. CDR3 DNA sequence: TGCGCCAGCAGGAATAAAGAGACCCAGTACTTC.